Listed below are T cell receptor beta chains from one sample, sequenced in a study of OX40 agonist ivuxolimab in advanced cancers. Clones were read by immunoSEQ multiplex PCR, and TCRdb kept only the in-frame ones, dropping some. This table holds fewer than 30,000 clones, over 80% found once. The sequenced sample was CD4+ or CD8+ T cells sorted from blood, obtained in a trial of the OX40 agonist ivuxolimab. These receptors were taken from an adult with an advanced solid tumor such as melanoma, head and neck, liver or kidney cancer. The CDR3 runs from the conserved cysteine through the conserved F or W. A D gene is named only where the DNA matches it firmly. Size is stated for part of the rows, as once, few or many counts, or as a class when the clone is expanded.

v_gene,j_gene,abundance,d_gene,CDR3aa,CDR3nt
TRBV18,TRBJ1-6,.,.,CASSPNRGKGYVNSPLHF,TGTGCCAGCTCACCGAACCGGGGAAAGGGGTATGTAAATTCACCCCTCCACTTT
TRBV11-3,TRBJ2-1,few,.,CASSSGGVEQFF,TGTGCCAGCAGCTCTGGCGGGGTAGAGCAGTTCTTC
TRBV4-1,TRBJ2-1,.,.,CASSQDEAWPAKEQFF,TGCGCCAGCAGCCAAGATGAGGCCTGGCCGGCCAAAGAGCAGTTCTTC
TRBV19,TRBJ2-5,.,.,CASSLSLGRETQYF,TGTGCCAGTAGTCTATCACTGGGACGAGAGACCCAGTACTTC
TRBV5-4,TRBJ1-6,.,.,CASSMDSRINSPLHF,TGTGCCAGCAGCATGGACTCGCGGATCAATTCACCCCTCCACTTT
TRBV5-1,TRBJ2-7,.,.,CASSWITRNGEQYF,TGCGCCAGCAGCTGGATAACTAGAAACGGCGAGCAGTACTTC
TRBV7-9,TRBJ2-7,.,TRBD1,CASSGGTGLYEQYF,TGTGCCAGCAGCGGGGGGACAGGCCTTTACGAGCAGTACTTC
TRBV5-6,TRBJ2-5,.,TRBD2,CATQDLPGGEETQYF,TGTGCCACTCAGGACCTTCCTGGGGGGGAAGAGACCCAGTACTTC
TRBV18,TRBJ1-2,once,TRBD1,CASSPTTGAWYGYTF,TGTGCCAGCTCACCAACAACAGGGGCTTGGTATGGCTACACCTTC
TRBV7-9,TRBJ1-1,.,TRBD1,CASSSRDRGDTEAFF,TGTGCCAGCAGCTCACGGGACAGGGGGGACACTGAAGCTTTCTTT
TRBV27,TRBJ1-4,few,.,CASSPISGGRGNEKLFF,TGTGCCAGCAGCCCCATTTCGGGGGGCAGGGGAAATGAAAAACTGTTTTTT
TRBV7-3,TRBJ2-2,.,TRBD2,CARISGGYYTGELFF,TGTGCCAGAATATCGGGGGGTTACTACACCGGGGAGCTGTTTTTT
TRBV11-2,TRBJ2-7,.,TRBD1,CASSSTARQGNEQYF,TGTGCCAGCAGCTCGACTGCACGACAGGGCAACGAGCAGTACTTC
TRBV4-2,TRBJ1-5,few,TRBD1,CASSHWTGPGPNQPQHF,TGTGCCAGCAGCCATTGGACAGGGCCCGGCCCCAATCAGCCCCAGCATTTT
TRBV5-6,TRBJ1-2,.,.,CASSLDMSPYYGYTF,TGTGCCAGCAGCCTCGACATGTCCCCCTACTATGGCTACACCTTC
TRBV5-5,TRBJ1-5,few,TRBD1,CASSLAWGQGQQPQHF,TGTGCCAGCAGCTTGGCTTGGGGACAGGGACAACAGCCCCAGCATTTT
TRBV4-3,TRBJ1-3,.,TRBD1,CASSQTGGQGPGNTIYF,TGCGCCAGCAGCCAGACGGGCGGACAGGGGCCTGGAAACACCATATATTTT
TRBV11-2,TRBJ1-5,.,.,CASSLTGGNQPQHF,TGTGCCAGCAGCTTAACGGGGGGCAATCAGCCCCAGCATTTT
TRBV11-2,TRBJ1-2,once,.,CASSALVEGYGYTF,TGTGCCAGCAGCGCCTTGGTGGAGGGGTATGGCTACACCTTC
TRBV27,TRBJ1-6,few,.,CASTDLGSPLHF,TGTGCCAGCACCGACCTAGGGTCACCCCTCCACTTT